What follows is one T cell receptor (beta chain) and its context. Study processing details: Amplification of reference gene primers was used by the study to estimate nucleated cell counts. The table came from immunoSEQ multiplex PCR; TCRdb's copy has only in-frame clones and leaves some out. Clonal size and the V and J genes are those of that table, whereas D and trimming came from the DNA. The data show some 180,000 clones, with 90% seen just once and approximately 0.62% held by the top ten. The data stem from a study of blood T cell repertoires in COVID-19. Study as a whole: Researchers got acute and convalescent COVID-19 samples from the United States, Italy and Spain. Sample material is recorded as cDNA or gDNA derived from T cells, B-cell-depleted T cells, or PBMCs.

With 5 bases removed from V and 4 bases from J, the gap between germline ends came to 14 bases. Germline CDR1 GTSNPN, CDR2 SVGIG (reference sequence). The CDR3 is 14 amino acids. The sequenced material came from peripheral blood. The TCR sequence derives from a man in his fifties or sixties with acute or convalescent COVID-19. This chain joins TRBV30 and TRBJ2-2, with a weak D call TRBD1 (6 bases). The CDR3 DNA reads TGTGCCTGGCTAGACTGGGGGCTCACCGGGGAGCTGTTTTTT. Its translation is CAWLDWGLTGELFF.